Here is one TCR beta chain with its context. The germline gives CDR1 MNHNY, CDR2 SVGAGI (reference sequence). V dropped 11 bases and J dropped 4; count of bases not matched to a gene: 6. This CDR3 comprises 12 residues. Original analysis: From reference gene primer amplification, estimates of nucleated cell counts were derived. The protocol was immunoSEQ multiplex PCR, while the TCRdb copy is restricted to in-frame clones and leaves out a portion. V and J calls and clone size are given by that table; D and trimming were obtained from the DNA. The sample yields hundreds of thousands of clones, about 90% seen once. This record belongs to a study of blood T cell repertoires in COVID-19. Study-level information: There were acute and convalescent COVID-19 samples, and they came from the United States, Italy and Spain. In each case, the material was cDNA or gDNA derived from T cells, B-cell-depleted T cells, or PBMCs.

Enrolled through a virtual design, the participants were between about 18 and 89 years of age and came from about two dozen US areas. The chain has TRBV6-6 and TRBJ2-3, with 7 bases identical to TRBD2. This sequence was found in a woman in her thirties who had recovered from COVID-19. The sequencing input was PBMCs or T cells enriched from blood (not recorded which). CDR3 in DNA: TGTGCCGCGAGGGAGGGTTCAGATACGCAGTATTTT. Protein: CAAREGSDTQYF.